This T cell receptor (beta chain) was identified during a study of blood T cell repertoires in COVID-19. The junction had 7 bases not matched to a gene; V was cut back by 4 bases and J by 2 bases. CDR1 and CDR2 (germline): SEHNR, FQNEAQ (reference sequence). This CDR3 region has 16 residues. Generated by immunoSEQ multiplex PCR, the TCRdb table keeps only in-frame clones and is missing some. The sample records tens of thousands of clones, approximately 86% being singletons. The sequenced sample consisted of peripheral blood. This TCR was sampled from a woman in her 70s with acute or convalescent COVID-19. This rearrangement joins TRBV7-9 to TRBJ2-7; 11 bases are a match to TRBD2. CDR3 sequence (DNA): TGTGCCAGCAGCTCCGGACTAGCGGGTCGTCCCTACGAGCAGTACTTC. Translated, it gives CASSSGLAGRPYEQYF.